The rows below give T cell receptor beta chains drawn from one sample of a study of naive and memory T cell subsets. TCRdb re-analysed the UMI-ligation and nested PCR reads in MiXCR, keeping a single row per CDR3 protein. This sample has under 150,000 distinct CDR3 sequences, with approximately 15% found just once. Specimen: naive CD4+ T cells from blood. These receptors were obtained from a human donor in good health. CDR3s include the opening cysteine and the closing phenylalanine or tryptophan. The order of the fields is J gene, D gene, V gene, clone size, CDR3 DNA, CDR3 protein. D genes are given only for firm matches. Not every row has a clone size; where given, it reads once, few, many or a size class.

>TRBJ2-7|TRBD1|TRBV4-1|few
TGCGCCAGCAGCCAAGGGCCATCGGACAGGGGGCGATCCTCATACGAGCAGTACTTC
CASSQGPSDRGRSSYEQYF
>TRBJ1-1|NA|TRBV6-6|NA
TGTGCCAGCAGTTACTCAGGGTTGGGTGAAGCTTTCTTT
CASSYSGLGEAFF
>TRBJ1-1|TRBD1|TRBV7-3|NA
TGTGCCAGCAGTTCAACAGGGGCCTATGGGACTGAAGCTTTCTTT
CASSSTGAYGTEAFF
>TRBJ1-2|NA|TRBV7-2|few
TGTGCCAGCAGCGCTCAACTGAGTGGCTACACCTTC
CASSAQLSGYTF
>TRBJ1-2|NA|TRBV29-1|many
TGCAGCGTTGACAGGGAATCCTATGGCTACACCTTC
CSVDRESYGYTF
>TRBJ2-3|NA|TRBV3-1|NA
TGTGCCAGCAGCCAAGGGGGGAAGACCATGGCCCGCACAGATACGCAGTATTTT
CASSQGGKTMARTDTQYF
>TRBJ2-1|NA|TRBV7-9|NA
TGTGCCAGCAGCCCCGCGGCTAGCGATGAGCAGTTCTTC
CASSPAASDEQFF
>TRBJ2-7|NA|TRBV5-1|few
TGCGCCAGCAGCTTGGAGCCAGGGGGGCACGAGCAGTACTTC
CASSLEPGGHEQYF
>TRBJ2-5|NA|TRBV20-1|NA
TGCAGTGCCGCCGGAGGAGCCCAAGAGACCCAGTACTTC
CSAAGGAQETQYF
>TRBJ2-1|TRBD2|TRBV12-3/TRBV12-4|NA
TGTGCCAGCAGTTCACCCTCGGGACTAGCGGAACCCCATGAGCAGTTCTTC
CASSSPSGLAEPHEQFF
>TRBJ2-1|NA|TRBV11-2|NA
TGTGCCAGCAGATACCTGACAGGCGGTGAGCAGTTCTTC
CASRYLTGGEQFF
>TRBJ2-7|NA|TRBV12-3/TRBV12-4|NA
TGTGCCAGCAGTTGCGAGGGAGAGGGGGGCTACGAGCAGTACTTC
CASSCEGEGGYEQYF
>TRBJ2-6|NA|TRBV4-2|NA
TGTGCCAGCAGTCCCAGAGAGACCTGGAAGTTCTCTGGGGCCAACGTCCTGACTTTC
CASSPRETWKFSGANVLTF
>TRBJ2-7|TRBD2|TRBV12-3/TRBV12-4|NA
TGTGCCAGCAGTTTCGGGACTAGCGTCGGCGAGCAGTACTTC
CASSFGTSVGEQYF
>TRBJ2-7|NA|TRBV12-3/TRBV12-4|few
TGTGCCAGCAGTTCGAGGGGCCAAGAGCGAGCGGAGTACTTC
CASSSRGQERAEYF
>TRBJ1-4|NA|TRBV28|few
TGTGCCAGCAGCGCCGGGTCCGCCGCTACTAATGAAAAACTGTTTTTT
CASSAGSAATNEKLFF
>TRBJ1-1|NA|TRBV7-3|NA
TGTGCCAGCAGCTTAAACGGGGAGGACTTCTTGATGAACACTGAAGCTTTCTTT
CASSLNGEDFLMNTEAFF
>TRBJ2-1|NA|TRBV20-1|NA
TGCAGTGCTCGTAGCGGTCGAACGGATGAGCAGTTCTTC
CSARSGRTDEQFF
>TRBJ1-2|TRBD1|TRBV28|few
TGTGCCAGCAGTTTATACCGACCCAGGGGGACAGGGGATAAGGGCTACACCTTC
CASSLYRPRGTGDKGYTF
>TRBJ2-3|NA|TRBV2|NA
TGTGCCAGCAGCCTCCTTCACTCCAGTTCTAGCACAGATACGCAGTATTTT
CASSLLHSSSSTDTQYF
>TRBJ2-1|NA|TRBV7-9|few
TGTGCCAGCAGCTTAGGGGCGGGGGCCTTCTTC
CASSLGAGAFF
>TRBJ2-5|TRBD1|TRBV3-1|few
TGTGCCAGCAGCGACAGGACAGGGGGAGGAACCCAGTACTTC
CASSDRTGGGTQYF
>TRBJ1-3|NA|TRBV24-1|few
TGTGCCACCAGTGATCCCCGTGCGGCTGGAAACACCATATATTTT
CATSDPRAAGNTIYF
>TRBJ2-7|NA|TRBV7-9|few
TGTGCCAGCACCCTGACGGGGGATTACGAGCAGTACTTC
CASTLTGDYEQYF
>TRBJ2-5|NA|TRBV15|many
TGTGCCACCAGCTTAATCAAGCAGGAGACCCAGTACTTC
CATSLIKQETQYF
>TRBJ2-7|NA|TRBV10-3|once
TGTGCCATCAGTGAAAAGGAAAGCTGCTACGAGCAGTACTTC
CAISEKESCYEQYF
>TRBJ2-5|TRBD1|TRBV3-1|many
TGTGCCAGCAGCCACCGGGACAGGGCAGAGACCCAGTACTTC
CASSHRDRAETQYF
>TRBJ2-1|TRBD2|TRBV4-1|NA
TGCGCCAGCAGCCTATACCCGAGCGGGAGGGCCGGGGATGAGCAGTTCTTC
CASSLYPSGRAGDEQFF
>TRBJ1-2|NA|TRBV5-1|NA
TGCGCCAGCAGCTTGGTTGTCGGCGGTGAAGGTGGCTACACCTTC
CASSLVVGGEGGYTF
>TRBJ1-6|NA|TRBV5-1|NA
TGCGCCAGCAGCTCTGGTGATAATTCACCCCTCCACTTT
CASSSGDNSPLHF
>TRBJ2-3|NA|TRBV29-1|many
TGCAGCGTTGACAGAGCCACAGATACGCAGTATTTT
CSVDRATDTQYF
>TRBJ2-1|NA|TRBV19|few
TGTGCCAGTAGTATCTCCGAAGCGGGCCCTAAAAATGAGCAGTTCTTC
CASSISEAGPKNEQFF
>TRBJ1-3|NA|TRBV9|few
TGTGCCAGCAGCTTGGACAGCTTCTCTGGAAACACCATATATTTT
CASSLDSFSGNTIYF
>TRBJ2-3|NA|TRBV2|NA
TGTGCCAGCAGACCCTCCCTTTTTTCCGACACTAGCACAGATACGCAGTATTTT
CASRPSLFSDTSTDTQYF
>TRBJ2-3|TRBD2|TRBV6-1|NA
TGTGCCAGCAGTGAGACTAGCGGGAGGACCAAAGTCGACCAGTATTTT
CASSETSGRTKVDQYF
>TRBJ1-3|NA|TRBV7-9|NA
TGTGCCAGCAGCCTCCGACGGGCCTCTGGAAACACCATATATTTT
CASSLRRASGNTIYF
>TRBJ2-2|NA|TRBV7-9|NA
TGTGCCAGCAGCGCCAACCTGGAGCTGTATTTT
CASSANLELYF
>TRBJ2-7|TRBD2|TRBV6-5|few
TGTGCCAGCAGTTATTCTAGCGGTGCCTACGAGCAGTACTTC
CASSYSSGAYEQYF
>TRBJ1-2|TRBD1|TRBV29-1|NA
TGCAGCGTCATGCAGGGGGGGATCTATGGCTACACCTTC
CSVMQGGIYGYTF
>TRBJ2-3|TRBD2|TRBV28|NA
TGTGCCAGCAGTTCCCCAGGACTAGCGGGAGTCGATACGCAGTATTTT
CASSSPGLAGVDTQYF
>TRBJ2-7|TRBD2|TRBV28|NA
TGTGCCAGCAGTTTAGGGATCAGCGGGAGGGCCTACGAGCAGTACTTC
CASSLGISGRAYEQYF
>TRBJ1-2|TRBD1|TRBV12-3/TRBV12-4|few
TGTGCCAGCAGTTCCACTACAGGGGGCGCAGATGGCTACACCTTC
CASSSTTGGADGYTF
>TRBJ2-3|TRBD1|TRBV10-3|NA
TGTGCCATCAGTGAGACAGGGGGGCGCACAGATACGCAGTATTTT
CAISETGGRTDTQYF
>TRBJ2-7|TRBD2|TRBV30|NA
TGTGCCTGGAGTGCTAGCGGCTACGAGCAGTACTTC
CAWSASGYEQYF
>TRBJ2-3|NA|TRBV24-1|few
TGTGCCACCAGTGATTCGCCGGGACGGCCTAGCACAGATACGCAGTATTTT
CATSDSPGRPSTDTQYF
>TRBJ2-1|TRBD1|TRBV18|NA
TGTGCCAGCTCACCGGACAGGGTCGGTAATGAGCAGTTCTTC
CASSPDRVGNEQFF
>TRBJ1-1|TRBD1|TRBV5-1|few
TGCGCCAGCAGCTCCGGACAGGGGCGGGTGTACACTGAAGCTTTCTTT
CASSSGQGRVYTEAFF
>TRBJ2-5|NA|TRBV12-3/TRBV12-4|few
TGTGCCAGCAGTTTAACCCTAATACAGGAGACCCAGTACTTC
CASSLTLIQETQYF